Following are 9 T cell receptor beta chains from one sample sequenced in a study of T-cell memory formation after mild COVID-19. TCRdb ran MiXCR on the 5' RACE reads and lists one entry per CDR3 protein. The sample lists hundreds of thousands of distinct CDR3 sequences, approximately 23% occurring once. What was sequenced was PBMCs or a T cell subset sorted from them (not recorded which). Receptors originate from an adult woman who had mild COVID-19 (a few samples of this study predate the infection). Cell type and time point are not known.

The rearrangement uses TRBV7-6 and TRBJ1-5; D not resolved. This CDR3 has 13 residues. The germline gives CDR1 SGHVS, CDR2 FNYEAQ. The ends were cut back, 8 bases at V and 2 bases at J, with 10 bases in the middle. The CDR3 loop reads CASGSTGNQPQHF. The CDR3 nucleotides are TGTGCCAGCGGAAGTACAGGCAATCAGCCCCAGCATTTT.

The sample holds a few counts of this clonotype. The rearrangement uses TRBV5-6 and TRBJ2-1; D uncertain. This CDR3 spans 17 amino acids. With 0 bases removed from V and 0 bases from J, the gap between germline ends came to 13 bases. Looked up from germline, CDR1 is SGHDT and CDR2 is YYEEEE. The CDR3 nucleotides are TGTGCCAGCAGCTTGGCCCTAGGGAAAAGCTCCTACAATGAGCAGTTCTTC. Translation gives CASSLALGKSSYNEQFF.

This chain uses TRBV6-2 or TRBV6-3 with TRBJ2-3; 7 bases line up with TRBD2. After removal of 6 bases from V and 7 bases from J, the junction contained 7 bases not matched to a gene. Germline V lookup: CDR1 MNHEY, CDR2 SVGEGT. The CDR3 covers 13 residues. The CDR3 sequence is CASRQNGRYTQYF. CDR3 nucleotide sequence: TGTGCCAGCAGACAAAACGGGAGGTATACGCAGTATTTT.

The chain has TRBV12-3 or TRBV12-4 and TRBJ1-3, with D maybe TRBD1 (6 bases). The CDR3 is 17 amino acids. Trimming took 5 bases from V and 0 from J, leaving 17 bases between them. Written as DNA, the CDR3 is TGTGCCAGCAGTCCCACGGAAGGGGGACTCTCTGGAAACACCATATATTTT. Residues: CASSPTEGGLSGNTIYF.

This clonotype was observed a handful of times. DNA of the CDR3: TGTGCCAGCAGCCTAATACTAGCTAACGAGCAGTTCTTC. Amino acids: CASSLILANEQFF. The rearrangement joins TRBV12-3 or TRBV12-4 to TRBJ2-1; D might be TRBD2 (6 bases). V shed 6 bases and J shed 10 bases, with 16 bases lying between them. The CDR3 is 13 residues long.

V and J are TRBV7-9 and TRBJ2-3, with 12 bases fitting TRBD2. The junction had 4 bases not matched to a gene; V was cut back by 2 bases and J by 4 bases. This CDR3 has 16 amino acids. Germline V CDR1 and CDR2: SEHNR, FQNEAQ (reference sequence). The CDR3 DNA reads as TGTGCCAGCAGCTTAAGGACTAGCGGGGTCTCAGATACGCAGTATTTT. Protein product: CASSLRTSGVSDTQYF.

This clonotype has more than one count but fewer than ten. J is TRBJ2-1 and V is TRBV24-1; D unclear. V was trimmed by 4 bases and J by 9 bases, leaving 6 bases between them. Germline values: CDR1 KGHDR, CDR2 SFDVKD. This CDR3 has 11 amino acids. CDR3 in amino acids: CATSDEIEQFF. CDR3 nucleotides: TGTGCCACCAGTGACGAAATTGAGCAGTTCTTC.

This clonotype was seen many times. The rearrangement uses TRBV5-6 and TRBJ2-1; no clear D gene. CDR1 is SGHDT and CDR2 is YYEEEE in the germline V gene. The CDR3 has 14 residues. The germline V and J ends were trimmed by 4 bases and 4 bases, with 12 bases remaining between them. CDR3 in amino acids: CASSSLGGYNEQFF. Here the CDR3 DNA reads TGTGCCAGCAGCAGCTTGGGTGGGTACAATGAGCAGTTCTTC.

This clonotype was counted a single time. The chain employs TRBV5-6 and TRBJ1-2; D not resolved. Trimming removed 3 bases at V and 3 bases at J, with 15 bases between. There are 15 residues in the CDR3. Germline loops: CDR1 SGHDT, CDR2 YYEEEE. CDR3: CASSSLGRGDYGYTF. CDR3 in DNA: TGTGCCAGCAGCTCGCTCGGGCGGGGTGACTATGGCTACACCTTC.